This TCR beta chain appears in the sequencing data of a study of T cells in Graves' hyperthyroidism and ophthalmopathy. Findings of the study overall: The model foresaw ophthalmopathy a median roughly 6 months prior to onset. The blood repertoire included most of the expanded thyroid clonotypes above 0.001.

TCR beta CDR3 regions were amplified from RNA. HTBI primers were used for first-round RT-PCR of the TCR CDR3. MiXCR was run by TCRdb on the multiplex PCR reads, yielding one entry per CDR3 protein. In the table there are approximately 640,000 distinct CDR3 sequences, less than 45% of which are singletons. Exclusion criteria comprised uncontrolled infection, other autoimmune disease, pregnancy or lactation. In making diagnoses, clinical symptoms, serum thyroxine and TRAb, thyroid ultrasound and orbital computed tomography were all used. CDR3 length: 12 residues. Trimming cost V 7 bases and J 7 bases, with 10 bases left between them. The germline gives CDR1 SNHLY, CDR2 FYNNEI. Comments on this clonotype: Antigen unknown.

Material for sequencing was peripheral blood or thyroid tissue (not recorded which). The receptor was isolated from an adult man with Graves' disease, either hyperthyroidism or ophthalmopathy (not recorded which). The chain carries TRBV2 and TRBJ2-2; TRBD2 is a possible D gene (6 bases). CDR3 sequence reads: CASIRGSGELFF. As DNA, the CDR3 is TGTGCCAGCATCCGGGGGAGCGGGGAGCTGTTTTTT. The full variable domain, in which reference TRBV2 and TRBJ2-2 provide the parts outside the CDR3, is EPEVTQTPSHQVTQMGQEVILRCVPISNHLYFYWYRQILGQKVEFLVSFYNNEISEKSEIFDDQFSVERPDGSNFTLKIRSTKLEDSAMYFCASIRGSGELFFGEGSRLTVL.